This T cell receptor beta chain derives from a study of T-cell memory formation after mild COVID-19. Study overall: There were largely donor-specific TCR clusters.

General study points: Contracting CD4+ clones sat mainly in CM and EM; CD8+ in EMRA. Whereas later expanders leaned CD4+, clones contracting day 15 to 85 showed a balanced CD4/CD8 makeup.

This clonotype was seen repeatedly, ten times or more. The antigen is unknown. cDNA libraries for TCR alpha and TCR beta, carrying sample barcodes and UMIs, came from 5'RACE with constant-segment primers. TCRdb itself ran the 5' RACE reads through MiXCR, one entry per CDR3 protein. Of about 560,000 distinct CDR3 sequences listed, approximately 15% are singletons. The V gene's germline CDR1 is SGHDN and CDR2 FVKESK. Trimming shortened V by 2 bases and J by 4 bases, and 16 bases separated the two germline ends. This CDR3 is 16 amino acids long. Sample: PBMCs or a T cell subset sorted from them (not recorded which). This chain uses TRBV14 with TRBJ2-3; D possibly corresponds to TRBD2 (6 bases). The receptor was derived from an adult woman who had mild COVID-19 (a few samples of this study predate the infection). Cell type and time point are not known. In DNA, the CDR3 is TGTGCCAGCAGCCAAAACTTCGCTCGCGGGGCAGATACGCAGTATTTT. Its protein is CASSQNFARGADTQYF. The full variable domain, with the rest looked up from reference TRBV14 and TRBJ2-3, is EAGVTQFPSHSVIEKGQTVTLRCDPISGHDNLYWYRRVMGKEIKFLLHFVKESKQDESGMPNNRFLAERTGGTYSTLKVQPAELEDSGVYFCASSQNFARGADTQYFGPGTRLTVL.